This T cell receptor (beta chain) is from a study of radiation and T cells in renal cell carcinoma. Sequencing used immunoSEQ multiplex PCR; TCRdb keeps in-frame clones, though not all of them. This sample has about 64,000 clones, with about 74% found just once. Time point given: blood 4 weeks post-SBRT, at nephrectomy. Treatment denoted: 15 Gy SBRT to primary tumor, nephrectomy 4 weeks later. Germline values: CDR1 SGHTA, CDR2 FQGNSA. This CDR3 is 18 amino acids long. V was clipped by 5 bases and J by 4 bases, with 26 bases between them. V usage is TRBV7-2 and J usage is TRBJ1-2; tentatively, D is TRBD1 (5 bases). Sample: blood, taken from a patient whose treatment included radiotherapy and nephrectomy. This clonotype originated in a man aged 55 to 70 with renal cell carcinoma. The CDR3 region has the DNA TGTGCCAGCAGCCAGACCCCCTACAGGACTCGCCTCTCCTATGGCTACACCTTC. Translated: CASSQTPYRTRLSYGYTF.